This T cell receptor (beta chain) came from a study of blood T cells in healthy people across ages. Sample-barcoded 5' priming and a J-beta primer mix drove a second PCR of roughly 6 to 12 cycles. Using its own MiXCR run on the 5' RACE reads, TCRdb lists one record per CDR3 protein. The table records about 640,000 distinct CDR3 sequences, roughly 30% of them present only once. There are 16 residues in the CDR3. The germline V gene has CDR1 SGHVS and CDR2 FNYEAQ. The V and J ends lost 5 bases and 0 bases respectively, with 14 bases between them. Study results and caveats: Naive T cell percentage strongly correlated with TCR beta diversity.

For this clonotype: Its antigen is as yet unknown.

The rearrangement uses TRBV7-6 and TRBJ1-3; D is ambiguous. The specimen sequenced was blood. This sequence originates from a woman of 80 years or more in good health. The chain's CDR3 is CASSPNTAGSGNTIYF. For the CDR3, the DNA is TGTGCCAGCAGCCCCAACACCGCAGGCTCTGGAAACACCATATATTTT. Variable domain in full (rest from reference TRBV7-6 and TRBJ1-3): GAGVSQSPRYKVTKRGQDVALRCDPISGHVSLYWYRQALGQGPEFLTYFNYEAQQDKSGLPNDRFSAERPEGSISTLTIQRTEQRDSAMYRCASSPNTAGSGNTIYFGEGSWLTVV.